This TCR beta chain comes out of a study of blood T cell repertoires in COVID-19. The overall study: Acute and convalescent COVID-19 samples came from the United States, Italy and Spain.

In the source study's methods: Amplification with reference gene primers provided the estimates of nucleated cell counts. TCRdb's copy holds only in-frame clones and misses some; the assay was immunoSEQ multiplex PCR. V and J calls and clone size are those listed in that table; D and trimming were worked out from the DNA. The sample includes some 83,000 clones, 80% to 85% of them seen just once. Trimming removed 10 bases from V and 7 bases from J, with 20 bases in between. There are 15 residues in the CDR3. The V gene's germline CDR1 is MNHEY and CDR2 SVGAGI. The chain uses TRBV6-5 and TRBJ1-6, with TRBD1 as a possible D gene (6 bases). The clonotype originates from a man aged 50 to 60 with acute or convalescent COVID-19. Sequencing was done on a sample of peripheral blood. In DNA form, the CDR3 reads TGTGCCACCCAAACAGGGTTGGCGTTAAATTCACCCCTCCACTTT. Its translation is CATQTGLALNSPLHF.